This T cell receptor beta chain originates from a study of brain metastases from non-small cell lung cancer. Points on this clone: Antigen unknown.

The table came from immunoSEQ multiplex PCR; TCRdb's copy has only in-frame clones and leaves some out. The sample comprises some 4,500 clones, nearly 90% of which are singletons, and approximately 12% rests with the top ten. General study findings and limits: Metastases had sparse T cells but largely shared repertoires with primaries. Fewer infiltrating T cells were found in brain metastases than primaries.

Trimming cost V 0 bases and J 6 bases, with 12 bases left between them. Germline V gene data show CDR1 as LGHNA and CDR2 as YNFKEQ. This CDR3 is built from 15 residues. The receptor was isolated from a donor over 35 with non-small cell lung cancer. The specimen sequenced was tissue from a brain metastasis. The chain employs TRBV4-2 and TRBJ2-1, with D tentatively TRBD2 (6 bases). The CDR3, as DNA: TGTGCCAGCAGCCAAGAAGATGGGGGGAGCAATGAGCAGTTCTTC. This gives the protein CASSQEDGGSNEQFF.